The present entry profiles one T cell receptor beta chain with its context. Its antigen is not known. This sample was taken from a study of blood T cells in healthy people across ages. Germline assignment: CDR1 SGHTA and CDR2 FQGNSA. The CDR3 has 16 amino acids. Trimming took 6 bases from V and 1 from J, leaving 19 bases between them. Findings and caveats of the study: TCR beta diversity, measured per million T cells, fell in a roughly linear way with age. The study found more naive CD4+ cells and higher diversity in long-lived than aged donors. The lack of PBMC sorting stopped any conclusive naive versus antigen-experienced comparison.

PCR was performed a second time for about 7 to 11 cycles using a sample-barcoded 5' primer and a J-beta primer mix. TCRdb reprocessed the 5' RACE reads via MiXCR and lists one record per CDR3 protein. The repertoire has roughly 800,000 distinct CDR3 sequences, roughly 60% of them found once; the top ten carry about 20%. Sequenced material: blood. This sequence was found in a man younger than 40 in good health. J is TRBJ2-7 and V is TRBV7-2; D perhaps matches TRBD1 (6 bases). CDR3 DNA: TGTGCCAGCAGAAAAGACGACAGGTCTCCGTCCTACGAGCAGTACTTC. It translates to CASRKDDRSPSYEQYF.